What follows are 27 T cell receptor beta chains derived from one specimen sequenced in a study of CD8 T cells in ankylosing spondylitis. TCRdb fed the 5' RACE reads into MiXCR, producing one record per CDR3 protein. The profile shows roughly 120,000 distinct CDR3 sequences, roughly 13% of them singletons. Sequences were obtained from blood, either unsorted or a sorted T cell fraction (not recorded which). The origin of the receptors is a female donor with ankylosing spondylitis or in good health (not recorded which).

This clonotype was seen at least ten times. The genes are TRBV7-2 and TRBJ2-3; 7 bases are shared with TRBD2. V lost 7 bases and J lost 6; bases outside the gene matches: 16. This CDR3 is 16 amino acids long. Germline lookup yields CDR1 SGHTA and CDR2 FQGNSA. CDR3 in DNA: TGTGCCAGCAACCCTGGGACTACCATCGGCGTCGATACGCAGTATTTT. It codes for CASNPGTTIGVDTQYF. The full variable domain, rest sourced from reference TRBV7-2 and TRBJ2-3, is GAGVSQSPSNKVTEKGKDVELRCDPISGHTALYWYRQSLGQGLEFLIYFQGNSAPDKSGLPSDRFSAERTGGSVSTLTIQRTQQEDSAVYLCASNPGTTIGVDTQYFGPGTRLTVL.

The rearrangement uses TRBV15 and TRBJ1-5; D not certain. Trimming left V 0 bases short and J 4 bases short, with 4 bases between. Germline CDR1 and CDR2: LNHNV and YYDKDF (reference sequence). There are 13 residues in the CDR3. The CDR3 reads CATSREGNQPQHF. In nucleotides, the CDR3 is TGTGCCACCAGCAGAGAGGGGAATCAGCCCCAGCATTTT.

This clonotype was observed many times. This rearrangement joins TRBV7-6 to TRBJ1-6; a possible D gene is TRBD1 (6 bases). Per germline, CDR1 SGHVS and CDR2 FNYEAQ. The V end was cut by 4 bases, the J end by 10 bases, with 17 bases between. This CDR3 spans 15 amino acids. Here the CDR3 DNA reads TGTGCCAGCAGCTCGTTGACAGGACCTAAATCACCCCTCCACTTT. Amino acids: CASSSLTGPKSPLHF.

In its sample, this clonotype was seen a few times. The rearrangement uses TRBV5-1 and TRBJ2-2; 9 bases agree with TRBD2. Germline trimming cut 0 bases from V and 4 bases from J; bases unmatched to any gene: 4. The germline V gene has CDR1 SGHRS and CDR2 YFSETQ. The CDR3 has 16 amino acids. CDR3 sequence reads: CASSLGRLAATGELFF. The CDR3 DNA follows: TGCGCCAGCAGCTTGGGAAGACTAGCGGCCACCGGGGAGCTGTTTTTT.

This clonotype was seen only a few times. V is TRBV5-1 and J is TRBJ1-1, with a tentative D call TRBD1 (6 bases). The CDR3 is made up of 12 amino acids. The germline V gene encodes CDR1 SGHRS and CDR2 YFSETQ. The V gene lost 2 bases and the J gene lost 11 bases, with 13 bases spanning the gap. This CDR3 is CASSLGGELAFF. CDR3 bases: TGCGCCAGCAGCTTAGGGGGGGAGCTGGCTTTCTTT.

This clonotype occurred a few times. The J gene is TRBJ1-1, the V gene TRBV11-2, with D perhaps matching TRBD1 (6 bases). CDR1 is SGHAT, CDR2 FQNNGV, per germline. V dropped 1 base and J dropped 1 base, with 13 bases sitting between them. The CDR3 contains 16 residues. CDR3 in amino acids: CASSLGRGEKNTEAFF. For the CDR3, the DNA is TGTGCCAGCAGCTTAGGGAGGGGGGAAAAGAACACTGAAGCTTTCTTT.

This clonotype has at least ten counts. The J gene is TRBJ1-6, the V gene TRBV12-3 or TRBV12-4; D is possibly TRBD1 (6 bases). The ends were cut back, 6 bases at V and 10 bases at J, with 19 bases in the middle. This CDR3 spans 15 amino acids. CDR3 amino acids: CASRGGRGGGSPLHF. The CDR3 DNA reads TGTGCCAGCAGGGGGGGCAGGGGAGGAGGATCACCCCTCCACTTT.

This clonotype was seen repeatedly, ten times or more. V and J are TRBV18 and TRBJ1-5; unclear D gene. Trimming took off 2 bases at V and 11 bases at J, with 16 bases between the two ends. The CDR3 totals 14 residues. The germline V gene has CDR1 KGHSH and CDR2 LQKENI. As DNA, the CDR3 is TGTGCCAGCTCACCATTAGGCCCAGATGGGACCCAGCATTTT. Protein sequence: CASSPLGPDGTQHF.

The genes are TRBV30 and TRBJ2-1; 8 nucleotides agree with TRBD2. The CDR3 totals 13 residues. V trimming: 3 bases; J trimming: 6 bases; junction bases outside the gene matches: 4. CDR1 GTSNPN and CDR2 SVGIG come from the germline V gene (reference sequence). The CDR3: CAWSPGLVNEQFF. CDR3 in DNA: TGTGCCTGGAGCCCGGGACTAGTCAATGAGCAGTTCTTC.

Only a few counts were recorded for this clonotype. The CDR3 is CASTRGGTSRAQYF. The CDR3 bases are TGTGCCAGCACCCGGGGTGGCACCTCAAGGGCCCAGTACTTC. The chain uses TRBV7-9 and TRBJ2-5; D might be TRBD2 (5 bases). Germline CDR1 SEHNR, CDR2 FQNEAQ (reference sequence). The CDR3 length is 14 residues. Trimming shortened V by 7 bases and J by 9 bases, and 21 bases separated the two germline ends.

This clonotype occurred many times. Here the CDR3 DNA reads TGTGCCAGCAGTGCCGGATACCCGGCAGATACGCAGTATTTT. Residues: CASSAGYPADTQYF. The gene calls are TRBV6-4 and TRBJ2-3, with no clear D. CDR1 MRHNA and CDR2 SNTAGT come from the germline V gene. V was shortened by 4 bases and J by 4 bases, with 12 bases between the two germline ends. The CDR3 is 14 amino acids.

This clonotype has at least ten counts. This chain uses TRBV6-1 with TRBJ2-7, with a possible D match to TRBD1 (5 bases). Germline CDR1 MNHNS, CDR2 SASEGT. Trimming removed 5 bases from V and 3 bases from J, with 11 bases in between. The CDR3 runs to 13 residues. CDR3 sequence (DNA): TGTGCCAGCAGTCGCGGACAAGACTACGAGCAGTACTTC. Protein sequence: CASSRGQDYEQYF.

This clonotype was observed at least ten times. The chain is built from TRBV7-2 and TRBJ2-1, with TRBD1 matching 12 bases. J was trimmed by 11 bases and V by 0 bases; bases with no gene match: 11. The CDR3 is 17 amino acids. CDR1 and CDR2 from the germline V gene are SGHTA and FQGNSA. Here the CDR3 reads CASSLASGTGGGNKQFF. CDR3 nucleotide sequence: TGTGCCAGCAGCTTAGCTTCCGGGACAGGGGGCGGTAACAAGCAGTTCTTC.

As concerns this clonotype: A much larger clone differs by one base, so this may be a read error. The chain links TRBV19 to TRBJ2-4, with a tentative D call TRBD1 (6 bases). Germline V lookup: CDR1 LNHDA, CDR2 SQIVND (reference sequence). The CDR3 spans 16 residues. The CDR3: CASSIGGPLAKNIQHF. CDR3 sequence (DNA): TGTGCCAGTAGTATAGGGGGGCCGCTAGCCAAAAACATTCAGCACTTC.

This chain uses TRBV5-1 with TRBJ2-5; D not resolved. CDR1 SGHRS and CDR2 YFSETQ come from the germline V gene. The CDR3 has 14 residues. The V end was cut by 0 bases, the J end by 2 bases, with 8 bases between. As DNA, the CDR3 is TGCGCCAGCAGCTTGGAGGCAGGTCAAGAGACCCAGTACTTC. Protein sequence: CASSLEAGQETQYF.

This clonotype was detected many times. This chain uses TRBV15 with TRBJ1-3; D uncertain. This CDR3 has 14 amino acids. V dropped 0 bases and J dropped 0 bases, with 3 bases sitting between them. The germline gives CDR1 LNHNV, CDR2 YYDKDF (reference sequence). The CDR3 DNA reads as TGTGCCACCAGCAGAGACATCTCTGGAAACACCATATATTTT. It encodes CATSRDISGNTIYF. The whole variable domain, remainder taken from reference TRBV15 and TRBJ1-3, is DAMVIQNPRYQVTQFGKPVTLSCSQTLNHNVMYWYQQKSSQAPKLLFHYYDKDFNNEADTPDNFQSRRPNTSFCFLDIRSPGLGDTAMYLCATSRDISGNTIYFGEGSWLTVV.

The rearrangement joins TRBV2 to TRBJ2-1; the match to TRBD2 covers 7 bases. Per the germline V gene, CDR1 is SNHLY and CDR2 is FYNNEI. The CDR3 consists of 17 residues. The V segment lost 2 bases and the J segment 2 bases; nucleotides outside the gene matches: 9. The CDR3 loop is CASSEMGGGSTYNEQFF. The CDR3 DNA reads TGTGCCAGCAGTGAAATGGGCGGCGGGAGCACCTACAATGAGCAGTTCTTC.

This chain uses TRBV5-1 with TRBJ1-1; D is undetermined. V was pared by 1 base and J by 1 base, with 8 bases between. The CDR3 consists of 14 residues. The germline V gene has CDR1 SGHRS and CDR2 YFSETQ. DNA of the CDR3: TGCGCCAGCAGCTTGCCCGGGAAGAACACTGAAGCTTTCTTT. Translating it yields CASSLPGKNTEAFF.

This clonotype was picked up many times. CDR3 DNA sequence: TGTGCCAGCAGCCAGACAGAATCTCGCTACGAGCAGTACTTC. As protein: CASSQTESRYEQYF. The chain is built from TRBV3-1 and TRBJ2-7; D might be TRBD1 (5 bases). Germline loops: CDR1 LGHDT, CDR2 YNNKEL (reference sequence). This CDR3 has 14 amino acids. V lost 3 bases to trimming and J lost 3 bases, with 12 bases between them.

A few counts support this clonotype. The J gene is TRBJ2-7, the V gene TRBV5-1; TRBD2 might be the D (6 bases). The CDR3 has 14 residues. V was cut by 4 bases and J by 2 bases, with 13 bases left in between. Germline-derived CDR1 and CDR2 are SGHRS and YFSETQ. CDR3 in amino acids: CASSLASATYEQYF. DNA for the CDR3: TGCGCCAGCAGCCTCGCTAGCGCCACCTACGAGCAGTACTTC.

This chain's CDR3 is CASSSRDSQRNEQFF. The CDR3 bases are TGTGCCAGCTCATCCCGGGACTCCCAGCGCAATGAGCAGTTCTTC. The chain recombines TRBV18 with TRBJ2-1, with D possibly matching TRBD2 (6 bases). The CDR3 runs to 15 residues. CDR1 and CDR2 from the germline V gene are KGHSH and LQKENI. V was trimmed by 5 bases and J by 6 bases, leaving 17 bases between them.

This clonotype was detected only a few times. V usage is TRBV5-6 and J usage is TRBJ1-5; D gene uncertain. CDR1 is SGHDT, CDR2 YYEEEE, per germline. The CDR3 has 14 residues. V lost 0 bases, J lost 7 bases, and 11 bases lay in between. This CDR3 is CASSLGVGPQPQHF. Written as DNA, the CDR3 is TGTGCCAGCAGCTTGGGCGTGGGCCCACAGCCCCAGCATTTT. The entire variable domain, with the rest obtained from reference TRBV5-6 and TRBJ1-5, is as follows: DAGVTQSPTHLIKTRGQQVTLRCSPKSGHDTVSWYQQALGQGPQFIFQYYEEEERQRGNFPDRFSGHQFPNYSSELNVNALLLGDSALYLCASSLGVGPQPQHFGDGTRLSIL.

The chain combines TRBV12-3 or TRBV12-4 with TRBJ1-5, with 10 bases identical to TRBD1. After removal of 6 bases from V and 7 bases from J, the junction contained 6 bases not matched to a gene. This CDR3 contains 14 residues. CDR3 in amino acids: CASRSDRGPQPQHF. The CDR3 coding sequence is TGTGCCAGCAGGTCCGACAGGGGGCCCCAGCCCCAGCATTTT.

With regard to this clonotype: One junction end disagrees with the germline gene, perhaps due to a read error. The CDR3 reads CAGSLGSSGANVLTF. Here the CDR3 DNA reads TGCGCCGGCAGCTTGGGATCCTCTGGGGCCAACGTCCTGACTTTC. The gene calls are TRBV5-1 and TRBJ2-6; D not certain. Germline V lookup: CDR1 SGHRS, CDR2 YFSETQ. This CDR3 contains 15 residues.

In the case of this clonotype: A much larger clone sits a single nucleotide away, making a read error possible. The chain links TRBV29-1 to TRBJ2-1, with no clear D. The CDR3 consists of 14 residues. Germline V gene data show CDR1 as SQVTM and CDR2 as ANQGSEA. V shed 3 bases and J shed 8 bases, with 17 bases lying between them. In nucleotides, the CDR3 is TGCAGCGTTGAGGTGGGGTGGGTAAACGATGAGCAGTTCTTC. This sequence encodes CSVEVGWVNDEQFF.

This clonotype was found many times. The rearrangement joins TRBV6-5 to TRBJ1-2, with a possible D match to TRBD1 (5 bases). CDR3 length equals 17 residues. CDR1 and CDR2 (germline): MNHEY, SVGAGI. Trimming removed 7 bases at V and 1 base at J, with 22 bases between. The CDR3 region has the DNA TGTGCCAGCACTTTATCCCTCCCGGGACTCAGTAACTATGGCTACACCTTC. Its protein is CASTLSLPGLSNYGYTF.

This clonotype was found many times. The V gene is TRBV5-5, the J gene TRBJ2-7; no definite D call. The CDR3 extends over 12 amino acids. CDR1 SGHKS and CDR2 YYEKEE come from the germline V gene (reference sequence). V gave up 6 bases and J gave up 3 bases, with 10 bases separating them. CDR3 sequence reads: CASTPPSYEQYF. The CDR3 coding sequence is TGTGCCAGCACACCCCCTAGCTACGAGCAGTACTTC.